This T cell receptor beta chain is drawn from a study of blood T cell repertoires in COVID-19 (TCRdb year 2020). General notes on the study: The collaborator samples originated in the United States, Italy and Spain and spanned the acute and convalescent phases of COVID-19. The material from the prospective study consisted of cDNA or gDNA derived from T cells, B-cell-depleted T cells, or PBMCs. The dataset comprised deeply sampled blood TCRbeta repertoires from subjects exposed to, actively infected with, or recovered from COVID-19. The repertoires were released in a freely available public database meant as a resource for research on the immune response to SARS-CoV-2. Samples came from the ongoing ImmuneRACE study (first 160 participants) plus 1,254 subjects from 6 global collaborators. A de-identified subject ID, COVID-19 status, age in years and sex were almost always included in the sample metadata. Where HLA class I and class II types were available, the types were taken from metadata supplied by the sample provider, not from assay-based typing. Overall results and qualifications from the work: How much clinical and demographic metadata was included differed by source and by participant, and the metadata was provided uncurated.

About this clone itself: This receptor's antigen is unknown. One base away there is no much larger clone; base qualities are not given.

The CDR3 numbers 15 residues from cysteine through phenylalanine. Only the CDR3 portion is preserved as DNA: 45 bases, with reading frame beginning at the first base. V is cut back by 5 bases and J by 4 bases, with 4 bases in the junction unmatched. CDR1 SGHAT and CDR2 FQNNGV were looked up in the germline V gene. In the prospective study, participants were roughly 18 to 100 years old, resided in around 25 geographic areas of the United States, and were enrolled through a virtual design. In the prospective study, participants were assigned to cohorts based on the clinical history participants reported in a screening survey and a study questionnaire. Each participant in the prospective study had whole blood, serum and a nasopharyngeal or oropharyngeal swab collected by mobile phlebotomists. Additional blood draws and questionnaires over an approximately 2-month period could optionally be provided by prospective study participants. Before DNA extraction, blood samples from the prospective study were shipped at room temperature or frozen.

TCRbeta CDR3 regions were amplified from genomic DNA using the immunoSEQ Assay, a bias-controlled multiplex PCR. Per the authors' processing: The number of nucleated cells in each sample was estimated by amplification of reference gene primers within the assay. Sequence reads were collapsed and filtered to measure the absolute abundance of every unique TCRbeta CDR3 rearrangement. Productive Simpson clonality was computed per sample as the square root of Simpson's diversity index over productive rearrangements. Not all clones reach the TCRdb copy of this immuneACCESS table, which keeps in-frame sequences only. Checked studies attribute under half of the gap to unresolved V genes and leave the rest unexplained. V, J and clone size derive from that table, while D and trimming were established from the DNA sequence. This sample gives about 180,000 clones in total; 87% of them show up just once. The top ten clonotypes cover less than 1.5% of the sample.

The V and J segments used are TRBV11-2 and TRBJ2-1; 11 of the junction bases match TRBD2. The TCR comes from a human donor with acute COVID-19. The donor label of this sample is uncertain. The sample taken for sequencing was PBMCs or T cells enriched from blood (not recorded which). The CDR3 protein sequence reads: CASSPTSGEYNEQFF. Here is the DNA: TGTGCCAGCAGCCCGACTAGCGGGGAATACAATGAGCAGTTCTTC.